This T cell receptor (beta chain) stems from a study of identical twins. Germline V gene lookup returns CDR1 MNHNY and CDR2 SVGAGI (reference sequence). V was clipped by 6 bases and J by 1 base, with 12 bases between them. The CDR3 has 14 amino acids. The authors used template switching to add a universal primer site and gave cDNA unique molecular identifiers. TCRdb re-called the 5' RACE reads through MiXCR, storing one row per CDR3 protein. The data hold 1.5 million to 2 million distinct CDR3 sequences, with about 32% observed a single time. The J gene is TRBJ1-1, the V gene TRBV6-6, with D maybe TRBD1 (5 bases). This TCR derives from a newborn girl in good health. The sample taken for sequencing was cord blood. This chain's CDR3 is CASRGVRGNTEAFF. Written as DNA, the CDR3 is TGTGCCAGCAGGGGGGTTAGGGGGAACACTGAAGCTTTCTTT.